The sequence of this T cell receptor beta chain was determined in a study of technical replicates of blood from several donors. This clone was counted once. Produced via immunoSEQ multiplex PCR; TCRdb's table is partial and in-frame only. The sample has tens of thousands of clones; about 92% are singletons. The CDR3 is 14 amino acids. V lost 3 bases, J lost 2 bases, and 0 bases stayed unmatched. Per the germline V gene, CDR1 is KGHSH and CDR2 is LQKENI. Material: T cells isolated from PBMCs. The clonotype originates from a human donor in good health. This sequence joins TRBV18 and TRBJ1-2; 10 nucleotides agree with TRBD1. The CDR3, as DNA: TGTGCCAGCTCACCGGGACAGGGGAACTATGGCTACACCTTC. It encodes CASSPGQGNYGYTF. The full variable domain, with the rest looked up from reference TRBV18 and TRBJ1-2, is NAGVMQNPRHLVRRRGQEARLRCSPMKGHSHVYWYRQLPEEGLKFMVYLQKENIIDESGMPKERFSAEFPKEGPSILRIQQVVRGDSAAYFCASSPGQGNYGYTFGSGTRLTVV.